This TCR beta chain was profiled in a study of blood T cells in healthy people across ages. With a J-beta primer mix and a sample-barcoded 5' primer, a second PCR ran about 6 to 11 cycles. TCRdb re-analysed the 5' RACE reads in MiXCR, keeping a single row per CDR3 protein. The profile shows approximately 940,000 distinct CDR3 sequences, roughly 48% of them singletons. Whole-study findings and limits: Unsorted PBMCs prevented conclusive naive versus antigen-experienced comparison.

This CDR3 comprises 16 residues. V was shortened by 1 base and J by 4 bases, with 14 bases between the two germline ends. The germline V gene has CDR1 MGHRA and CDR2 YSYEKL. To note about this clonotype: Antigen specificity is unknown.

The donors, all healthy, were Caucasians living in Russia, aged about 6 to 100. Researchers collected about 9.6 milliliters of peripheral blood from every single donor. The TCR sequence derives from a man aged 30 to 39 in good health. Sequenced material: blood. The J gene is TRBJ1-5, the V gene TRBV4-1; D perhaps matches TRBD1 (5 bases). CDR3 bases: TGCGCCAGCAGCCAAGTTTTCGACAGTGAGAATCAGCCCCAGCATTTT. It encodes CASSQVFDSENQPQHF.